Here is one TCR beta chain with its context. Its antigen is undetermined. These data come from a study of cytomegalovirus exposure and HLA in healthy donors. This cohort consisted of healthy bone marrow donors. The PCR used 60 Vbeta and 13 Jbeta primers. TCRdb keeps only in-frame clones here, not all; method: immunoSEQ multiplex PCR. The repertoire holds 150,000 to 200,000 clones, about 81% seen once, with roughly 6% in the top ten. Points from the study as a whole: In a later analysis, several top co-occurrence clusters appeared linked to parvovirus B19, influenza, CMV and Epstein-Barr virus. Some TCR beta chains (roughly 160 of them) were listed as cytomegalovirus-associated.

This receptor was taken from a woman aged 50 to 60 in good health and CMV-seropositive. The sample taken for sequencing was PBMCs.

CDR3 sequence reads: CASSSRGAAGNTIYF. CDR3 in DNA: TGTGCCAGCAGCTCCCGAGGTGCGGCTGGAAACACCATATATTTT. The V gene is TRBV7-9, the J gene TRBJ1-3; D call uncertain. The CDR3 totals 15 residues. Germline V gene sequence: CDR1 SEHNR, CDR2 FQNEAQ (reference sequence). Trimming removed 4 bases at V and 2 bases at J, with 12 bases between.